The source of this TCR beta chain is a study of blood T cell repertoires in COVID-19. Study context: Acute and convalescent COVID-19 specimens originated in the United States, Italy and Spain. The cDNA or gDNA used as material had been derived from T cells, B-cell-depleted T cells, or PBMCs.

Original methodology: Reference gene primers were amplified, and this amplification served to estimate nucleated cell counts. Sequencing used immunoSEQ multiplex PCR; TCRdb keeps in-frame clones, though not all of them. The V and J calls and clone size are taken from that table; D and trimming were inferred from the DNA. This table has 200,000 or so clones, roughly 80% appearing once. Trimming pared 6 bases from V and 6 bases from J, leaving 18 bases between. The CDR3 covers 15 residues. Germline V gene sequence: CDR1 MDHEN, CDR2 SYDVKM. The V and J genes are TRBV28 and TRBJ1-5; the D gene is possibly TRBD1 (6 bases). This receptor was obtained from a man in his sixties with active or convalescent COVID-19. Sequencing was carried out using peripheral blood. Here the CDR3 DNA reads TGTGCCAGCAGCCAAGACAGGTCTCGGGGTCAGCCCCAGCATTTT. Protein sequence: CASSQDRSRGQPQHF.